This entry describes one T cell receptor (beta chain). The antigen remains undetermined. Primers for the PCR totalled 60 Vbeta and 13 Jbeta. Only in-frame clones appear in the TCRdb table, and some are missing; sequencing was by immunoSEQ multiplex PCR. The profile covers 100,000 to 150,000 clones, with around 71% appearing a single time and over 2% taken by the ten largest. This sample was taken from a study of cytomegalovirus exposure and HLA in healthy donors. Overall study findings and caveats: The authors later found most CMV-associated TCR beta chains appeared HLA-restricted.

The sequence came from a woman aged 60-75 years in good health and CMV-seropositive. Sequenced material: PBMCs.

The CDR3 coding sequence is TGCGCCAGCAGCTTTCAGGGACTAAGTTTAGCTGAAGCTTTCTTT. Encoded protein: CASSFQGLSLAEAFF. The V call is TRBV5-1, the J call TRBJ1-1; tentatively, D is TRBD1 (5 bases). CDR1 is SGHRS and CDR2 is YFSETQ in the germline V gene. The V and J ends lost 2 bases and 6 bases respectively, with 17 bases between them. CDR3 length: 15 amino acids.